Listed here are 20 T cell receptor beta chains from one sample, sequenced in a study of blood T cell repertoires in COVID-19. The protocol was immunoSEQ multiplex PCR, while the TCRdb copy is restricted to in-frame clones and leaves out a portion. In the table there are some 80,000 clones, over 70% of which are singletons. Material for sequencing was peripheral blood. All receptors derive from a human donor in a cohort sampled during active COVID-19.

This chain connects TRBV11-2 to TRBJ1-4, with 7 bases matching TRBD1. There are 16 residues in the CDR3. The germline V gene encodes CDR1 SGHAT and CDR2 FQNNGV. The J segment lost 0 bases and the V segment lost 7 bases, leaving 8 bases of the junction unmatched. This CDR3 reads CASNKGAHATNEKLFF. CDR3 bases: TGTGCCAGCAACAAGGGGGCGCATGCAACTAATGAAAAACTGTTTTTT.

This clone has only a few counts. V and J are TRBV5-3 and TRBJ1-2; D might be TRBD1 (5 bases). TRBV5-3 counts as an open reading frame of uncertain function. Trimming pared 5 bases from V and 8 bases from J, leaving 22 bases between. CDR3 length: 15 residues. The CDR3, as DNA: TGTGCCAGAAGTTCGCCTAGCGGGGGGGGAGACGGCTACACCTTC. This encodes CARSSPSGGGDGYTF.

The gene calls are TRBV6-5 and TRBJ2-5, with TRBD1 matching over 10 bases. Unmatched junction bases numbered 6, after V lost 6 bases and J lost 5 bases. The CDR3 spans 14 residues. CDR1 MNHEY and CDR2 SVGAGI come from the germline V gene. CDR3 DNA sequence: TGTGCCAGCAGCCTGGACAGGGGGGTGGAGACCCAGTACTTC. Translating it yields CASSLDRGVETQYF.

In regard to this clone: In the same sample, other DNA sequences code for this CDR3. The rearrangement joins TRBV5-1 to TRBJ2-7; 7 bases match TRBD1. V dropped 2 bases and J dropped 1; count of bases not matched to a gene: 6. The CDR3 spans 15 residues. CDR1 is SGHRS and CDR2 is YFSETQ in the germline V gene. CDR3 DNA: TGCGCCAGCAGCTTCTCCGGGACAGAATCCTACGAGCAGTACTTC. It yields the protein CASSFSGTESYEQYF.

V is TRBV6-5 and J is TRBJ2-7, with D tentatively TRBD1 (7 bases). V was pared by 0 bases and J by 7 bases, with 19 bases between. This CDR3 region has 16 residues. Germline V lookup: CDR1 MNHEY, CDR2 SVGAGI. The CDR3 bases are TGTGCCAGCAGTTACTCGAAGGGGGCGGGGCCTAGTGAGCAGTACTTC. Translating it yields CASSYSKGAGPSEQYF.

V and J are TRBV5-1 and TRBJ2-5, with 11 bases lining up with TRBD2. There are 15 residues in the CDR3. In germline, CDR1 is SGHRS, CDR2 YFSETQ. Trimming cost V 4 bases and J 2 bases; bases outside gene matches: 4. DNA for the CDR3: TGCGCCAGCAGCACCTTAGCGGGGGGGCAAGAGACCCAGTACTTC. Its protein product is CASSTLAGGQETQYF.

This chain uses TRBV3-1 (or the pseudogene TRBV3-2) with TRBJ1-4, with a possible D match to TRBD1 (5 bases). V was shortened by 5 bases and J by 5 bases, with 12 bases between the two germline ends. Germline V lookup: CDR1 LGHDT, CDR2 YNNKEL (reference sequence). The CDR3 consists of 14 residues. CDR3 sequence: CASSETGVNEKLFF. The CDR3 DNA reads TGTGCCAGCAGCGAAACAGGCGTGAATGAAAAACTGTTTTTT.

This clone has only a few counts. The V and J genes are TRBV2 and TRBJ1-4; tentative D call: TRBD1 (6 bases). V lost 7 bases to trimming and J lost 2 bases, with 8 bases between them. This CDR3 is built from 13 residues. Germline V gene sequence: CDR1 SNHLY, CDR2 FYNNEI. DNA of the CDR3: TGTGCCAGCAACAGGGACACTAATGAAAAACTGTTTTTT. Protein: CASNRDTNEKLFF.

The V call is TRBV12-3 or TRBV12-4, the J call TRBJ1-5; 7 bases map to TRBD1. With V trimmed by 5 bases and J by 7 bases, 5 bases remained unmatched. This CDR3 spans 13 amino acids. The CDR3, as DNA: TGTGCCAGCAGTGAAGGGACAGTGCAGCCCCAGCATTTT. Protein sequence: CASSEGTVQPQHF.

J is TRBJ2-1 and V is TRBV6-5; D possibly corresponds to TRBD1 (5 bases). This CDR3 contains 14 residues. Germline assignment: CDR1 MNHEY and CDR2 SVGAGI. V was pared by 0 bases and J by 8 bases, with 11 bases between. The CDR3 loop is CASSYSDSLYEQFF. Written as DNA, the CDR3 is TGTGCCAGCAGTTACTCCGACAGTTTGTATGAGCAGTTCTTC.

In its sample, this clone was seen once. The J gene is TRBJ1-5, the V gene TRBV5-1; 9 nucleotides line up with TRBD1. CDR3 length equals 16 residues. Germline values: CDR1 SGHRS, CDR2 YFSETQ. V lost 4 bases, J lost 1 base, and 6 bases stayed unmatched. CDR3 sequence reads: CASSPGQGLSNQPQHF. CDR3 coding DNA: TGCGCCAGCAGCCCCGGACAGGGGTTGAGCAATCAGCCCCAGCATTTT.

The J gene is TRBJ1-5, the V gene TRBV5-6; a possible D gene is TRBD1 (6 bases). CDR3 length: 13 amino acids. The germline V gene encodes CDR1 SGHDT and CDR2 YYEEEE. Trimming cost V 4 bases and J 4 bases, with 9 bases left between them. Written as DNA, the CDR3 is TGTGCCAGCAGCACCCAGGGGAATCAGCCCCAGCATTTT. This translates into CASSTQGNQPQHF.

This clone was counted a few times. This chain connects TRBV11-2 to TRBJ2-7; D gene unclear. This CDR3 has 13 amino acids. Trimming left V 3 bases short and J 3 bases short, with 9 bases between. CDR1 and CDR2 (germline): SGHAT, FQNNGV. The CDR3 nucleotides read TGTGCCAGCAGCTTTTCCGAGAGCTACGAGCAGTACTTC. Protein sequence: CASSFSESYEQYF.

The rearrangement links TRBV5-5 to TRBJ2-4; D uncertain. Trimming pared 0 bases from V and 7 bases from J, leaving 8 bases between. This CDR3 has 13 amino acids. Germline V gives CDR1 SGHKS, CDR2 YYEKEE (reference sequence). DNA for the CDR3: TGTGCCAGCAGCTTGGGGCAGAAGAACATTCAGTACTTC. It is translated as CASSLGQKNIQYF.

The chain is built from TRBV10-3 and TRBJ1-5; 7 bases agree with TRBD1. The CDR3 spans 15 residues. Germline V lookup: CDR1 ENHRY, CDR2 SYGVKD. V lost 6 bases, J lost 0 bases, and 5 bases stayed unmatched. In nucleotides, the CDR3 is TGTGCCATCAGACAGGGGTCACATAGCAATCAGCCCCAGCATTTT. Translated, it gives CAIRQGSHSNQPQHF.

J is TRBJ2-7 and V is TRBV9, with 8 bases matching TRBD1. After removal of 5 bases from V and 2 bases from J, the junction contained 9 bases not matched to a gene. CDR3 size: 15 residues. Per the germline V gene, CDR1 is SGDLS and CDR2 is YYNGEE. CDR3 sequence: CASSRTGTGAYEQYF. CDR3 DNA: TGTGCCAGCAGTAGGACCGGGACAGGAGCCTACGAGCAGTACTTC.

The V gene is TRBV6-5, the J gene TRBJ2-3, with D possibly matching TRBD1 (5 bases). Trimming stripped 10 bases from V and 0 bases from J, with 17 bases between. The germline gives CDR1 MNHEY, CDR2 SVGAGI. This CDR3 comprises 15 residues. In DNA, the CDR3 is TGTGCCACCAACAGGCAACCCTCTAGCACAGATACGCAGTATTTT. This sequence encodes CATNRQPSSTDTQYF.

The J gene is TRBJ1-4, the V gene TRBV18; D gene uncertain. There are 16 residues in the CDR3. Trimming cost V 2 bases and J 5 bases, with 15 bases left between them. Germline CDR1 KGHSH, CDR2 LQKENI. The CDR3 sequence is CASSPVTQLSNEKLFF. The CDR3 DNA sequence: TGTGCCAGCTCACCAGTTACACAGCTTTCAAATGAAAAACTGTTTTTT.

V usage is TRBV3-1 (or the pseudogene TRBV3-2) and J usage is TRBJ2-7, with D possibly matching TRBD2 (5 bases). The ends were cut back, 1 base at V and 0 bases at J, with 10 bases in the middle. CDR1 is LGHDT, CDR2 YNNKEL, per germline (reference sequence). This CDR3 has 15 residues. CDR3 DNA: TGTGCCAGCAGCCAAGTGGTGGGAGCCTCCTACGAGCAGTACTTC. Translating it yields CASSQVVGASYEQYF.

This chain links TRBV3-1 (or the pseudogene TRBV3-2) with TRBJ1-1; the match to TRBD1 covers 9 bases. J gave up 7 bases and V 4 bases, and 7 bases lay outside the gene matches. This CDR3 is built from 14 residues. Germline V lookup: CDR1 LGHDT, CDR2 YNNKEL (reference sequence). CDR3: CASSPAGTGFEAFF. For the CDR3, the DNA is TGTGCCAGCAGCCCAGCCGGGACAGGGTTTGAAGCTTTCTTT.